This TCR beta chain was retrieved from a study of molecular identifiers for immune sequencing clone quantification. For the study at large: Replicate RNA came from 20,000 or 100,000 naive CD8 cells and was split five ways, and four parts were sequenced.

Both previously described methods and listed TCR primers were employed to make bulk TCR libraries. TCRdb recomputed calls from the PCR reads with MiXCR, one row per CDR3 protein. This table has about 500,000 distinct CDR3 sequences, 20% to 25% appearing once. This clonotype was counted many times. Its antigen is not identified. The CDR3 is made up of 14 amino acids. The germline CDR1 and CDR2 sequences are LGHDT and YNNKEL (reference sequence). V lost 0 bases and J 4 bases, leaving 8 bases between the germline ends. Study-wide findings and caveats: Clones that exceeded 20 RNA copies held over 99% of effector molecules, yet under 1% in naive cells.

The sequenced material came from naive CD8+ T cells from blood, with Jurkat cell RNA spiked in. The subset: FACS-sorted CD8+CD4-CCR7+CD45RA+ naive T cells. The sequence was collected from a human donor in good health. Some libraries in this study had Jurkat cell RNA spiked in. The J gene is TRBJ2-3, the V gene TRBV3-1; D is unclear. CDR3 in amino acids: CASSQEVAADTQYF. Here the CDR3 DNA reads TGTGCCAGCAGCCAAGAGGTAGCTGCAGATACGCAGTATTTT.